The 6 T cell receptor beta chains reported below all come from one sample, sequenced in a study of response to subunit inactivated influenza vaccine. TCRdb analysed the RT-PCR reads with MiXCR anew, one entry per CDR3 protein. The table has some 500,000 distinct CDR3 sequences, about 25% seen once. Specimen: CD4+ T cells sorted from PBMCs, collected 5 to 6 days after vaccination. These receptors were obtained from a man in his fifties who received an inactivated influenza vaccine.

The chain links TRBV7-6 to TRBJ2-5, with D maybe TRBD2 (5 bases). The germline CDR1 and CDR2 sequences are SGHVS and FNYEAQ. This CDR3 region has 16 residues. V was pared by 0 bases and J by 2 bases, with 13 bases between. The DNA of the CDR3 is TGTGCCAGCAGCTTAGCGGGAGTAAGGGTTCAAGAGACCCAGTACTTC. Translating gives CASSLAGVRVQETQYF.

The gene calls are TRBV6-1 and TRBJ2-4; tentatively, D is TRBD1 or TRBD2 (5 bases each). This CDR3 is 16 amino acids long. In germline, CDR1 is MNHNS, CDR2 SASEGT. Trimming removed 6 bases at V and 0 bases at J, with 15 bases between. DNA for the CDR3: TGTGCCAGCAGCTCTGGGACGGTGATAGCCAAAAACATTCAGTACTTC. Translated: CASSSGTVIAKNIQYF.

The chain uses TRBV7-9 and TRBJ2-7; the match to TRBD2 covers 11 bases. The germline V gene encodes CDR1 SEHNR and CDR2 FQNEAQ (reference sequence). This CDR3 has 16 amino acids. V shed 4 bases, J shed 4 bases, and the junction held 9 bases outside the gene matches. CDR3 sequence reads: CASSSDSGRGNYEQYF. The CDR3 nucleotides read TGTGCCAGCAGCTCAGATAGCGGGAGGGGGAATTACGAGCAGTACTTC.

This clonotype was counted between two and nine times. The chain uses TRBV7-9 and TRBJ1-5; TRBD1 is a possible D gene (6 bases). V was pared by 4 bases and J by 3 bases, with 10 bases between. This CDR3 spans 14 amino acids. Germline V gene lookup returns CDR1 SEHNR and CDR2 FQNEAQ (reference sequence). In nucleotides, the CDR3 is TGTGCCAGCAGCTCGGACAGAATCAATCAGCCCCAGCATTTT. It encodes CASSSDRINQPQHF.

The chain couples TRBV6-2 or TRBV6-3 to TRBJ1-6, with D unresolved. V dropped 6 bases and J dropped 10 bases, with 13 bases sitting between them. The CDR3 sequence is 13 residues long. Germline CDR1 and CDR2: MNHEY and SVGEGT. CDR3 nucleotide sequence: TGTGCCAGCAGGGACCCACTGGAGTCACCCCTCCACTTT. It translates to CASRDPLESPLHF.

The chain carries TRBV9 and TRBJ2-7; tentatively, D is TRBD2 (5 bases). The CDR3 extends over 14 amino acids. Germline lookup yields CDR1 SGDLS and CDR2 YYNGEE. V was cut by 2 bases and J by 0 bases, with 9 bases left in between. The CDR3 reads CASSVGVSSYEQYF. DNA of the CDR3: TGTGCCAGCAGCGTCGGGGTGAGCTCCTACGAGCAGTACTTC.